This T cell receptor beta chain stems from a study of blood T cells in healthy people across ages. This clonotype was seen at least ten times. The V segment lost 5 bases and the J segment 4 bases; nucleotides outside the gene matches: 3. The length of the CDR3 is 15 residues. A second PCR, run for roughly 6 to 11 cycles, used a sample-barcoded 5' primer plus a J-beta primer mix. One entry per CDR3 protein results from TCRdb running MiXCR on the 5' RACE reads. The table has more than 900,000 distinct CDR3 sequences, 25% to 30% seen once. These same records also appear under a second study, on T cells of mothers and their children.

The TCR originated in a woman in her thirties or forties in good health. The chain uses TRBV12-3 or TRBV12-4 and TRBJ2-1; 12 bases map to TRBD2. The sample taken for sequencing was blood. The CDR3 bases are TGTGCCAGCAGTAAGACTAGCGGGGGATACAATGAGCAGTTCTTC. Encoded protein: CASSKTSGGYNEQFF.